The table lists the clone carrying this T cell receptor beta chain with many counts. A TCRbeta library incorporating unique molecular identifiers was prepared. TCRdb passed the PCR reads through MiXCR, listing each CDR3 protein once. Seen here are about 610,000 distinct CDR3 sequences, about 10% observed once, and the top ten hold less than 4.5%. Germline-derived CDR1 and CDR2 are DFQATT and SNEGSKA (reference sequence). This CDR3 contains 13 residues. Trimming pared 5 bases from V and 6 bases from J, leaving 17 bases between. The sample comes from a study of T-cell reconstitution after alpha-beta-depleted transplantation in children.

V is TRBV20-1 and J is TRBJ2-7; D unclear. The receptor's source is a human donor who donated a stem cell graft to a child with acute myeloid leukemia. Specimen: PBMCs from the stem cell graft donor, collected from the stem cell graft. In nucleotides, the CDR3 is TGCAGTGCTGGGCCCCCCCCGCCCCCCGAGCAGTACTTC. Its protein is CSAGPPPPPEQYF.